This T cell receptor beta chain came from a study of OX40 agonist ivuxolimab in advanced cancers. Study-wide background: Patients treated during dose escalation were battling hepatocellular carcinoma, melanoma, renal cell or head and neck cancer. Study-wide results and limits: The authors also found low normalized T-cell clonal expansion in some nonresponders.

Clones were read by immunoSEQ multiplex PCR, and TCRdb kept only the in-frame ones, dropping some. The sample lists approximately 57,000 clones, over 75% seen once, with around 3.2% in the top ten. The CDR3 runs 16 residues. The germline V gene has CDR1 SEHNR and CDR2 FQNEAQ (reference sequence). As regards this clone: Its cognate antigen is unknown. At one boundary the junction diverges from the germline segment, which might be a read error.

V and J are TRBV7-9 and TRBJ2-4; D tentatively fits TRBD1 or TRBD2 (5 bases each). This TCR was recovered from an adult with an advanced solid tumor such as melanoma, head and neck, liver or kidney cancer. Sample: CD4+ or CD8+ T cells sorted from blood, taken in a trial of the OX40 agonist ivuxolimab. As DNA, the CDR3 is TGTGCCGGCAGCTTAGGGACCCTCCTCGGCAAAAACATTCAGTACTTC. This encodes CAGSLGTLLGKNIQYF.